This T cell receptor (beta chain) is from a study of shared clonotypes between healthy human individuals. Findings and limits, study-wide: Few donors restricted represented genetic and exposure-history diversity. Sorted-subset sequencing, rarefaction showed, was incomplete despite large depth.

Concerning this clone itself: Antigen: not known. The sample contains more than one DNA sequence encoding this CDR3.

Trimming pared 3 bases from V and 8 bases from J, leaving 10 bases between. The germline V gene has CDR1 SGHTA and CDR2 FQGNSA. The CDR3 has 12 amino acids. Genomic DNA of each subset was evenly split across several immunoSEQ plates. Assay used: immunoSEQ multiplex PCR; TCRdb lists only in-frame clones, some missing. The repertoire holds a few million clones, with 93% as singletons. Specimen: naive CD4+ T cells from PBMCs. The sample's subset: CD45RA+ positively selected. The TCR comes from a man aged 18 to 35 in good health. Some clones in this sample may be carry-over from other donors' samples. The chain carries TRBV7-2 and TRBJ1-2, with a weak D call TRBD1 (5 bases). CDR3 nucleotide sequence: TGTGCCAGCAGCTTGGGACTAGGAGGCTACACCTTC. As protein: CASSLGLGGYTF.